The rows below give T cell receptor beta chains drawn from one sample of a study of immune cell composition in non-small cell lung cancer. Method: immunoSEQ multiplex PCR; TCRdb's copy keeps in-frame clones and lacks some. This sample has fewer than 6,000 clones, with around 78% found just once. Input material: lung tumor tissue. These receptors were obtained from a human donor with non-small cell lung cancer. Each CDR3 is given with its conserved first and last residue. The order of the fields is J gene, V gene, D gene, clone size, CDR3 protein, CDR3 DNA. D genes are given only for firm matches. Expanded clones get a size class; other rows say once, few or many, or leave the size out.

>TRBJ2-5|TRBV15|TRBD1|-
CATSRDRTGVFQETQYF
TGTGCCACCAGCAGAGACCGGACAGGGGTTTTCCAAGAGACCCAGTACTTC
>TRBJ1-4|TRBV18|-|-
CASSPPQTREKLFF
TGTGCCAGCTCACCACCGCAGACGAGGGAAAAACTGTTTTTT
>TRBJ1-1|TRBV7-2|-|-
CASSLGDWDTEAFF
TGTGCCAGCAGCTTAGGAGACTGGGACACTGAAGCTTTCTTT
>TRBJ2-7|TRBV10-1|-|-
CASSGAGAYEQYF
TGCGCCAGCAGTGGGGCAGGGGCCTACGAGCAGTACTTC
>TRBJ2-7|TRBV11-2|-|-
CASSLDMRDEQYF
TGTGCCAGCAGCTTAGATATGAGGGACGAGCAGTACTTC
>TRBJ1-1|TRBV6-1|-|-
CASSPYYGEAFF
TGTGCCAGCAGTCCTTATTACGGTGAAGCTTTCTTT
>TRBJ2-7|TRBV5-1|-|once
CASSWAPGEAYEQYF
TGCGCCAGCAGCTGGGCCCCAGGGGAAGCCTACGAGCAGTACTTC
>TRBJ1-2|TRBV5-1|-|-
CASSLRATGEGGYTF
TGCGCCAGCAGCTTAAGGGCAACAGGTGAAGGTGGCTACACCTTC
>TRBJ1-1|TRBV2|-|-
CASSAARSTEAFF
TGTGCCAGCAGTGCGGCGCGGAGCACTGAAGCTTTCTTT
>TRBJ2-5|TRBV5-1|-|-
CASSLAFRGRQETQYF
TGCGCCAGCAGCTTGGCCTTCAGGGGCCGACAAGAGACCCAGTACTTC
>TRBJ2-7|TRBV5-6|TRBD1|-
CASSFRGTGTAYEQYF
TGTGCCAGCAGCTTCAGGGGGACAGGTACAGCCTACGAGCAGTACTTC
>TRBJ1-5|TRBV10-3|TRBD1|-
CAIGTGDSNQPQHF
TGTGCCATAGGGACAGGAGATAGCAATCAGCCCCAGCATTTT
>TRBJ2-7|TRBV7-9|-|few
CASTASGEQYF
TGTGCCAGCACGGCCTCGGGGGAGCAGTACTTC
>TRBJ2-7|TRBV30|-|-
CAWWRRGNVMGEQYF
TGTGCCTGGTGGAGGCGGGGTAATGTAATGGGCGAGCAGTACTTC
>TRBJ1-2|TRBV6-5|TRBD1|-
CASSSRRTGNYGYTF
TGTGCCAGCAGTTCCCGGAGGACAGGGAACTATGGCTACACCTTC
>TRBJ1-2|TRBV2|-|once
CASSGGTGSLYGYTF
TGTGCCAGCAGTGGGGGAACAGGGTCCCTCTATGGCTACACCTTC
>TRBJ2-7|TRBV9|-|-
CASSNKEGGFYEQYF
TGTGCCAGCAGCAATAAGGAGGGAGGATTCTACGAGCAGTACTTC
>TRBJ2-7|TRBV19|TRBD1|-
CASSIRQGSYEQYF
TGTGCCAGTAGTATTAGACAGGGGAGCTACGAGCAGTACTTC
>TRBJ2-7|TRBV5-1|-|once
CASSFGERSSSYEQYF
TGCGCCAGCAGCTTTGGGGAGCGTTCCAGCTCCTACGAGCAGTACTTC
>TRBJ1-1|TRBV6-1|TRBD1|-
CASRDGQAPARGDF
TGTGCCAGCAGGGATGGACAGGCCCCAGCCCGGGGAGACTTT
>TRBJ1-1|TRBV5-1|-|-
CASSFNVAGGEAFF
TGCGCCAGCAGCTTCAACGTCGCGGGCGGTGAAGCTTTCTTT
>TRBJ1-5|TRBV7-2|-|once
CASSLEPGANQPQHF
TGTGCCAGCAGCTTAGAGCCGGGTGCCAATCAGCCCCAGCATTTT
>TRBJ1-3|TRBV7-6|-|-
CASSLGRVEAGNTIYF
TGTGCCAGCAGCTTAGGGCGGGTTGAGGCTGGAAACACCATATATTTT
>TRBJ2-7|TRBV23-1|-|-
CASTPPWGGQYF
TGCGCCAGCACCCCCCCCTGGGGCGGGCAGTACTTC
>TRBJ1-4|TRBV6-1|-|-
CASSEMYRVLTTNEKLFF
TGTGCCAGCAGTGAAATGTACAGGGTTTTAACAACTAATGAAAAACTGTTTTTT
>TRBJ2-6|TRBV28|TRBD1|-
CASSRFRDRPSGANVLTF
TGTGCCAGCAGCCGTTTCAGGGACAGACCCTCTGGGGCCAACGTCCTGACTTTC
>TRBJ2-7|TRBV5-4|TRBD1|-
CASTMGTGGYEQYF
TGTGCCAGCACCATGGGGACAGGGGGGTACGAGCAGTACTTC
>TRBJ1-6|TRBV15|TRBD1|few
CATSRDVTGGNSPLHF
TGTGCCACCAGCAGAGATGTCACAGGGGGAAATTCACCCCTCCACTTT
>TRBJ1-3|TRBV4-1|-|-
CASSPSSGQEGARGNTIYF
TGCGCCAGCAGCCCTAGTAGCGGGCAGGAAGGGGCGAGGGGAAACACCATATATTTT
>TRBJ2-2|TRBV7-6|-|few
CASTYVGDFSGELFF
TGTGCCAGCACCTACGTCGGGGACTTCTCCGGGGAGCTGTTTTTT
>TRBJ1-1|TRBV6-5|-|few
CASSYVREVTEAFF
TGTGCCAGCAGTTACGTCAGGGAGGTGACTGAAGCTTTCTTT
>TRBJ2-3|TRBV5-1|-|-
CASSLALEIDTQYF
TGCGCCAGCAGCTTGGCCCTAGAGATAGATACGCAGTATTTT
>TRBJ1-6|TRBV6-5|TRBD1|-
CASSENRGNSPLHF
TGTGCCAGCAGTGAAAACAGGGGGAATTCACCCCTCCACTTT
>TRBJ2-3|TRBV5-1|-|-
CASSRESGVSTDTQYF
TGCGCCAGCAGCCGCGAATCAGGGGTTAGCACAGATACGCAGTATTTT
>TRBJ2-3|TRBV2|TRBD1|few
CASRLGQGTQYF
TGTGCCAGCAGGCTGGGACAGGGGACGCAGTATTTT
>TRBJ2-1|TRBV9|-|once
CASSVGTVHEQFF
TGTGCCAGCAGCGTAGGAACTGTCCATGAGCAGTTCTTC
>TRBJ1-1|TRBV25-1|TRBD1|-
CASSGRTGAPTEAFF
TGTGCCAGCAGTGGTCGGACAGGGGCCCCTACTGAAGCTTTCTTT
>TRBJ1-2|TRBV4-1|-|-
CASSRPGGYGYTF
TGCGCCAGCAGCCGCCCGGGGGGCTATGGCTACACCTTC
>TRBJ1-2|TRBV28|-|-
CASRTGSYGYTF
TGTGCCAGCAGAACGGGAAGCTATGGCTACACCTTC
>TRBJ2-3|TRBV7-9|TRBD2|-
CASSPRSGGFTDTQYF
TGTGCCAGCAGCCCCCGTAGCGGGGGCTTCACAGATACGCAGTATTTT
>TRBJ2-5|TRBV5-1|TRBD2|once
CASSPGLAGAQETQYF
TGCGCCAGCAGCCCCGGACTAGCGGGGGCTCAAGAGACCCAGTACTTC
>TRBJ1-1|TRBV5-1|TRBD1|-
CASSLQTGGEATEAFF
TGCGCCAGCAGCTTACAGACAGGGGGCGAGGCGACTGAAGCTTTCTTT